A single sample gave rise to the 27 T cell receptor beta chains below, sequenced in a study of T cell clones after liver transplantation. Libraries were prepared by immunoSEQ multiplex PCR; TCRdb keeps only in-frame clonotypes and omits some of them. The repertoire holds some 120,000 clones, roughly nine tenths seen once, with more than 0.8% in the top ten. Specimen: CD4+ T cells from blood, collected 12 months after liver transplant. Receptor source: a human patient who received a liver transplant. Some T cells may arise from the graft donor.

V usage is TRBV4-3 and J usage is TRBJ2-2; tentative D call: TRBD1 (6 bases). Per the germline V gene, CDR1 is LGHNA and CDR2 is YSLEER. The V gene lost 2 bases and the J gene lost 4 bases, with 8 bases spanning the gap. The CDR3 is 14 residues long. The CDR3 nucleotides are TGCGCCAGCAGCCAAACAGGGAGCACCGGGGAGCTGTTTTTT. It is translated as CASSQTGSTGELFF.

This rearrangement joins TRBV5-6 to TRBJ2-1; 13 bases agree with TRBD2. V trimming: 4 bases; J trimming: 7 bases; junction bases outside the gene matches: 2. This CDR3 contains 14 residues. Germline CDR1 is SGHDT and CDR2 is YYEEEE. For the CDR3, the DNA is TGTGCCAGCAGCCCGGGACTAGCGGGAAATGAGCAGTTCTTC. This codes for CASSPGLAGNEQFF.

V is TRBV6-1 and J is TRBJ2-1; a possible D gene is TRBD1 (6 bases). Germline values: CDR1 MNHNS, CDR2 SASEGT. The CDR3 has 14 amino acids. Trimming cost V 2 bases and J 7 bases, with 12 bases left between them. The CDR3 DNA sequence: TGTGCCAGCAGTGAAAGGCCCACAGGGAATGAGCAGTTCTTC. Amino acid sequence: CASSERPTGNEQFF.

This rearrangement joins TRBV5-1 to TRBJ2-2, with D possibly TRBD2 on 6 matching bases. V dropped 0 bases and J dropped 6 bases, with 15 bases sitting between them. CDR3 length: 16 amino acids. The germline gives CDR1 SGHRS, CDR2 YFSETQ. DNA for the CDR3: TGCGCCAGCAGCTTGGCCTCCGGCGGGGATGCCGGGGAGCTGTTTTTT. It is translated as CASSLASGGDAGELFF.

This clone was observed a single time. J is TRBJ2-3 and V is TRBV6-5; the match to TRBD2 covers 15 bases. Per germline, CDR1 MNHEY and CDR2 SVGAGI. Trimming took 7 bases from V and 4 from J; bases not matched to a gene: 3. CDR3 length equals 15 residues. The CDR3 spells CASKGLAGGPDTQYF. The CDR3 nucleotides are TGTGCCAGCAAAGGACTAGCGGGAGGGCCAGATACGCAGTATTTT.

This chain joins TRBV5-1 and TRBJ2-1; D is unclear. The CDR3 covers 14 residues. CDR1 SGHRS and CDR2 YFSETQ come from the germline V gene. Trimming removed 4 bases from V and 1 base from J, with 9 bases in between. CDR3 amino acids: CASSQGQSYNEQFF. The CDR3 nucleotides are TGCGCCAGCAGCCAAGGGCAGTCCTACAATGAGCAGTTCTTC.

This clone was seen only a few times. The chain combines TRBV19 with TRBJ2-7; 8 bases are shared with TRBD2. CDR1 LNHDA and CDR2 SQIVND come from the germline V gene (reference sequence). The J segment lost 1 base and the V segment lost 7 bases, leaving 6 bases of the junction unmatched. This CDR3 is 14 amino acids long. This CDR3 is CASNAAGASYEQYF. The CDR3 DNA follows: TGTGCCAGTAACGCAGCGGGAGCTTCCTACGAGCAGTACTTC.

The rearrangement uses TRBV13 and TRBJ1-2; D not resolved. The CDR3 consists of 14 residues. The V end lost 5 bases, the J end lost 4 bases, and 14 bases lay between the germline ends. Germline CDR1 PRHDT, CDR2 FYEKMQ (reference sequence). CDR3 amino acids: CASSHAGIGYGYTF. DNA of the CDR3: TGTGCCAGCAGCCATGCGGGAATAGGCTATGGCTACACCTTC.

The genes are TRBV7-9 and TRBJ1-4; tentatively, D is TRBD1 (6 bases). The V gene's germline CDR1 is SEHNR and CDR2 FQNEAQ (reference sequence). The CDR3 loop spans 14 amino acids. Trimming pared 5 bases from V and 4 bases from J, leaving 11 bases between. The CDR3 sequence is CASSLDRFNEKLFF. DNA for the CDR3: TGTGCCAGCAGCCTGGACAGATTTAATGAAAAACTGTTTTTT. Variable domain in full (rest from reference TRBV7-9 and TRBJ1-4): DTGVSQNPRHKITKRGQNVTFRCDPISEHNRLYWYRQTLGQGPEFLTYFQNEAQLEKSRLLSDRFSAERPKGSFSTLEIQRTEQGDSAMYLCASSLDRFNEKLFFGSGTQLSVL.

The V call is TRBV28, the J call TRBJ1-5; possibly TRBD1 for D (5 bases). Germline V gene lookup returns CDR1 MDHEN and CDR2 SYDVKM. The CDR3 is 14 amino acids. V lost 4 bases to trimming and J lost 2 bases, with 9 bases between them. CDR3 nucleotide sequence: TGTGCCAGCAGTTCCTCGACAGGCAATCAGCCCCAGCATTTT. This codes for CASSSSTGNQPQHF.

The chain joins TRBV18 to TRBJ2-7, with unresolved D. This CDR3 has 13 residues. Germline V CDR1 and CDR2: KGHSH, LQKENI. V was clipped by 3 bases and J by 2 bases, with 8 bases between them. The CDR3 reads CASSPDRAYEQYF. CDR3 bases: TGTGCCAGCTCACCGGACCGAGCCTACGAGCAGTACTTC.

The chain has TRBV7-9 and TRBJ2-1; D might be TRBD1 (5 bases). Germline V gene data show CDR1 as SEHNR and CDR2 as FQNEAQ (reference sequence). This CDR3 has 16 residues. V lost 7 bases to trimming and J lost 0 bases, with 16 bases between them. DNA of the CDR3: TGTGCCAGCACGCCTTGGGGCAGGAACTCCTACAATGAGCAGTTCTTC. Its protein product is CASTPWGRNSYNEQFF. Using reference TRBV7-9 and TRBJ2-1 for the parts outside the CDR3, the full variable domain is DTGVSQNPRHKITKRGQNVTFRCDPISEHNRLYWYRQTLGQGPEFLTYFQNEAQLEKSRLLSDRFSAERPKGSFSTLEIQRTEQGDSAMYLCASTPWGRNSYNEQFFGPGTRLTVL.

This clone was recorded a few times. The chain joins TRBV2 to TRBJ2-3; TRBD1 matches 8 bases. Germline loops: CDR1 SNHLY, CDR2 FYNNEI. CDR3 length equals 15 residues. V shed 4 bases and J 2 bases; nucleotides not matched to a gene: 5. The CDR3 region has the DNA TGTGCCAGCAGTGTAGACAGGGGAAACACAGATACGCAGTATTTT. It is translated as CASSVDRGNTDTQYF. Together with reference TRBV2 and TRBJ2-3, the CDR3 gives the full variable domain: EPEVTQTPSHQVTQMGQEVILRCVPISNHLYFYWYRQILGQKVEFLVSFYNNEISEKSEIFDDQFSVERPDGSNFTLKIRSTKLEDSAMYFCASSVDRGNTDTQYFGPGTRLTVL.

The sample holds a few counts of this clone. The V call is TRBV4-2, the J call TRBJ1-5; D is unresolved. Trimming removed 0 bases from V and 4 bases from J, with 7 bases in between. The CDR3 sequence is 14 residues long. Germline V lookup: CDR1 LGHNA, CDR2 YNFKEQ. The CDR3 region has the DNA TGTGCCAGCAGCCAAGAGAGGGATAATCAGCCCCAGCATTTT. This encodes CASSQERDNQPQHF.

The chain combines TRBV27 with TRBJ2-1; 10 nucleotides agree with TRBD2. The germline V gene encodes CDR1 MNHEY and CDR2 SMNVEV (reference sequence). J gave up 0 bases and V 2 bases, and 7 bases lay outside the gene matches. This CDR3 is 18 amino acids long. In DNA form, the CDR3 reads TGTGCCAGCAGTTTAAGGACTAGCGGACTTAACTCCTACAATGAGCAGTTCTTC. Protein sequence: CASSLRTSGLNSYNEQFF.

V is TRBV29-1 and J is TRBJ2-5; TRBD1 aligns across 8 bases. J was trimmed by 2 bases and V by 4 bases; bases with no gene match: 6. The CDR3 is 14 residues long. The germline V gene encodes CDR1 SQVTM and CDR2 ANQGSEA. The CDR3 region has the DNA TGCAGCGTTGCGGACAGGGAGTGGCAAGAGACCCAGTACTTC. As protein: CSVADREWQETQYF.

The rearrangement joins TRBV7-2 to TRBJ2-2, with a possible D match to TRBD1 (5 bases). Germline lookup yields CDR1 SGHTA and CDR2 FQGNSA. The CDR3 is made up of 14 amino acids. V lost 1 base and J lost 6, with 9 bases in between. CDR3 amino acids: CASSLEGWSGELFF. DNA for the CDR3: TGTGCCAGCAGCTTAGAGGGGTGGTCCGGGGAGCTGTTTTTT.

The CDR3 nucleotides read TGTGCCAGCAGCCAAGACGTAGGGATAGCTAACTATGGCTACACCTTC. This translates into CASSQDVGIANYGYTF. This chain connects TRBV14 to TRBJ1-2; D call uncertain. The germline V gene encodes CDR1 SGHDN and CDR2 FVKESK. V lost 0 bases and J lost 0, with 11 bases in between. This CDR3 has 16 residues.

The chain combines TRBV19 with TRBJ2-5, with D possibly matching TRBD1 (6 bases). The V gene's germline CDR1 is LNHDA and CDR2 SQIVND (reference sequence). The CDR3 length is 14 residues. The V and J ends lost 1 base and 2 bases respectively, with 8 bases between them. The CDR3 coding sequence is TGTGCCAGTAGTATAGTTCAGGGGCAAGAGACCCAGTACTTC. Residues: CASSIVQGQETQYF.

V is TRBV19 and J is TRBJ2-5; 7 positions agree with TRBD2. The CDR3 consists of 14 residues. Germline values: CDR1 LNHDA, CDR2 SQIVND (reference sequence). V was pared by 1 base and J by 1 base, with 0 bases of the junction left unmatched. The chain's CDR3 is CASSIAGGQETQYF. DNA for the CDR3: TGTGCCAGTAGTATAGCGGGAGGCCAAGAGACCCAGTACTTC.

J is TRBJ2-5 and V is TRBV6-5, with D hard to call. The CDR3 extends over 14 amino acids. Germline CDR1 is MNHEY and CDR2 is SVGAGI. V lost 0 bases, J lost 4 bases, and 9 bases lay in between. CDR3 sequence reads: CASSYSLPGETQYF. CDR3 bases: TGTGCCAGCAGTTACTCTCTCCCGGGAGAGACCCAGTACTTC.

J is TRBJ2-7 and V is TRBV5-1; 7 nucleotides align to TRBD1. V lost 1 base to trimming and J lost 3 bases; unmatched junction nucleotides: 4. Germline CDR1 reads SGHRS; CDR2 reads YFSETQ. The CDR3 is 14 amino acids. The CDR3 coding sequence is TGCGCCAGCAGCTTGTCTGGGACAGACTACGAGCAGTACTTC. Its protein product is CASSLSGTDYEQYF.

This clone appeared once. The rearrangement uses TRBV29-1 and TRBJ2-7, with 9 nucleotides matching TRBD2. The length of the CDR3 is 14 residues. With 6 bases clipped from V and 3 bases from J, the junction kept 9 bases outside the gene matches. Germline V gene sequence: CDR1 SQVTM, CDR2 ANQGSEA. This chain's CDR3 is CSVRGTSTNYEQYF. The CDR3 DNA reads as TGCAGCGTGAGGGGGACTAGCACGAACTACGAGCAGTACTTC.

This clone was seen a single time. The chain uses TRBV28 and TRBJ2-1; D gene ambiguous. V lost 3 bases, J lost 8 bases, and 5 bases lay in between. The CDR3 runs to 11 residues. Looked up from germline, CDR1 is MDHEN and CDR2 is SYDVKM. The CDR3 region is CASSLSDEQFF. For the CDR3, the DNA is TGTGCCAGCAGTTTGAGCGATGAGCAGTTCTTC.

J is TRBJ2-7 and V is TRBV19; D is unresolved. V was pared by 3 bases and J by 1 base, with 7 bases between. This CDR3 has 13 amino acids. From germline, CDR1 is LNHDA and CDR2 SQIVND (reference sequence). The DNA of the CDR3 is TGTGCCAGTAGTATGTGGGAATCCTACGAGCAGTACTTC. It specifies CASSMWESYEQYF.

With respect to this clone: Its ends do not fully match the called genes, so a read error is possible. This rearrangement joins TRBV7-8 to TRBJ2-3; D call uncertain. Germline V gene sequence: CDR1 SGHVS, CDR2 FQNEAQ. This CDR3 has 12 amino acids. The CDR3 sequence: CASSVAGDTQYF. In DNA, the CDR3 is TGTGCCAGCAGCGTAGCAGGAGATACGCAGTATTTT.

The genes are TRBV15 and TRBJ2-1; D may match TRBD1 or TRBD2 (5 bases each). This CDR3 is built from 13 residues. Germline-derived CDR1 and CDR2 are LNHNV and YYDKDF (reference sequence). V was pared by 2 bases and J by 11 bases, with 13 bases between. The DNA of the CDR3 is TGTGCCACCAGCAGAAGAAACGAGGGGAAGCAGTTCTTC. Its translation: CATSRRNEGKQFF.